Sequencing of this T cell receptor beta chain was carried out in a study of human T cells and chemical hapten exposure. In the study overall: After 6 days, upper back 0.01% DPC patch tests were scored.

One entry per CDR3 protein, called by TCRdb with MiXCR from the RACE reads. This table has 380,000 or so distinct CDR3 sequences, over 5% appearing once. The V gene's germline CDR1 is SGHVS and CDR2 FQNEAQ. The CDR3 spans 17 residues. V was clipped by 5 bases and J by 2 bases, with 22 bases between them. This clonotype has a handful of counts. Time point of the sample: pre-sensitization, week 0. Treatment specified: therapeutic diphenylcyclopropenone sensitization with weekly scalp DPC. V and J are TRBV7-8 and TRBJ2-7; a weak D match, TRBD1 (6 bases). The sequence was obtained from a woman aged 18-29 years with alopecia areata. Some clones in this sample may be carry-over from other donors' samples. Source: whole blood, taken in connection with sensitization to the hapten diphenylcyclopropenone (DPC). For the CDR3, the DNA is TGTGCCAGCAGCCCATACGACTTCCGGGACATACCCTACGAGCAGTACTTC. It codes for CASSPYDFRDIPYEQYF. Drawing the rest from reference TRBV7-8 and TRBJ2-7, the complete variable domain is GAGVSQSPRYKVAKRGQDVALRCDPISGHVSLFWYQQALGQGPEFLTYFQNEAQLDKSGLPSDRFFAERPEGSVSTLKIQRTQQEDSAVYLCASSPYDFRDIPYEQYFGPGTRLTVT.